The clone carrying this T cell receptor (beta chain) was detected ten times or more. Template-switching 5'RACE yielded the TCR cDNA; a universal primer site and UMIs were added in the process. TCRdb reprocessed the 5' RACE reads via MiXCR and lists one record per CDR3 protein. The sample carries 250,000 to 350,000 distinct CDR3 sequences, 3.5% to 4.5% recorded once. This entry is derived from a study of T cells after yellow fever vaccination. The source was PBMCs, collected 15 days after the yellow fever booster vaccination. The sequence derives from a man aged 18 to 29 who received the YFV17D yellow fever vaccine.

For the CDR3, the DNA is TGTGCCAGCAGCTTTACGGGGGGGGCTTACAATGAGCAGTTCTTC. It codes for CASSFTGGAYNEQFF. This chain joins TRBV7-2 and TRBJ2-1; 8 bases align to TRBD2. The length of the CDR3 is 15 residues. V was clipped by 3 bases and J by 4 bases; unmatched bases: 5. Germline V lookup: CDR1 SGHTA, CDR2 FQGNSA.